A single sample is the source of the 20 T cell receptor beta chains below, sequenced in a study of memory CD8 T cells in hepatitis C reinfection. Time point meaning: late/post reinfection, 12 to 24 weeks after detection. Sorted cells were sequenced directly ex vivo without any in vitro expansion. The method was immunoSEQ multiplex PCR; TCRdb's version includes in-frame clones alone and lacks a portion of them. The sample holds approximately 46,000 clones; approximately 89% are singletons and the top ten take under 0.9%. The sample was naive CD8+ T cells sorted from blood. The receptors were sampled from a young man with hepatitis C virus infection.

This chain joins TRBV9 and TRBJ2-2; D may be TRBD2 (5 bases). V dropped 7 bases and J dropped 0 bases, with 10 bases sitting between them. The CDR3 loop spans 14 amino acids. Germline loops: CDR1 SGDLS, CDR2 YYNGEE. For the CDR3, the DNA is TGTGCCAGCGGACTCCCTTCGAACACCGGGGAGCTGTTTTTT. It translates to CASGLPSNTGELFF. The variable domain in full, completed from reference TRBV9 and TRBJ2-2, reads DSGVTQTPKHLITATGQRVTLRCSPRSGDLSVYWYQQSLDQGLQFLIQYYNGEERAKGNILERFSAQQFPDLHSELNLSSLELGDSALYFCASGLPSNTGELFFGEGSRLTVL.

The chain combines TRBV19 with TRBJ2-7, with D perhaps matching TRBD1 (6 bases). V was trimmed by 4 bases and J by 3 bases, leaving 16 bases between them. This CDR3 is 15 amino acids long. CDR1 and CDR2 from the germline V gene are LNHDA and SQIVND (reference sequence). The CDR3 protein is CASSTSSGQLYEQYF. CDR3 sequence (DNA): TGTGCCAGTAGTACCTCCTCTGGACAGCTCTACGAGCAGTACTTC.

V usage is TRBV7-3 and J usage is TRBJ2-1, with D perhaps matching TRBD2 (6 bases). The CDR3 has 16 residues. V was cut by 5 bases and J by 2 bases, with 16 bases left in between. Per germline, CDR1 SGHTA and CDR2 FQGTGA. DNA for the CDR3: TGTGCCAGCAGCACAGTCGGGACTCGCCCCTACAATGAGCAGTTCTTC. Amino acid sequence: CASSTVGTRPYNEQFF.

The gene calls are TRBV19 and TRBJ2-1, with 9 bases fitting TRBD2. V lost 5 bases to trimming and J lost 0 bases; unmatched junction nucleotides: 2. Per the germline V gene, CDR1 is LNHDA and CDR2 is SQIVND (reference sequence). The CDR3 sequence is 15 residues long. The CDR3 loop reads CASSAGGNSYNEQFF. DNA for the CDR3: TGTGCCAGTAGTGCGGGGGGGAACTCCTACAATGAGCAGTTCTTC.

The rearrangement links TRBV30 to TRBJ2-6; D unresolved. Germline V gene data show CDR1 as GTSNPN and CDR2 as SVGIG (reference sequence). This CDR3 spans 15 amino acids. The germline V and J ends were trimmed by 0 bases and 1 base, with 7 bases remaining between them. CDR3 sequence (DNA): TGTGCCTGGAGTGTACCAGGATCTGGGGCCAACGTCCTGACTTTC. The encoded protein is CAWSVPGSGANVLTF.

The CDR3 nucleotides read TGTGCCTGGAGTGCCGGGACAGGGGCAACAGATACGCAGTATTTT. Protein sequence: CAWSAGTGATDTQYF. The gene calls are TRBV30 and TRBJ2-3; TRBD1 agrees at 10 bases. The CDR3 is made up of 15 amino acids. V shed 1 base, J shed 3 bases, and the junction held 4 bases outside the gene matches. Germline-derived CDR1 and CDR2 are GTSNPN and SVGIG (reference sequence). Together with reference TRBV30 and TRBJ2-3, the CDR3 gives the full variable domain: SQTIHQWPATLVQPVGSPLSLECTVEGTSNPNLYWYRQAAGRGLQLLFYSVGIGQISSEVPQNLSASRPQDRQFILSSKKLLLSDSGFYLCAWSAGTGATDTQYFGPGTRLTVL.

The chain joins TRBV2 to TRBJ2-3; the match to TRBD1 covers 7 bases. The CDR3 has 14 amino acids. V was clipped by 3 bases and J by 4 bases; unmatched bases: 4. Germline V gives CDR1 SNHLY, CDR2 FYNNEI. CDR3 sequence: CASSEGQSADTQYF. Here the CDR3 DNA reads TGTGCCAGCAGTGAGGGACAGTCAGCAGATACGCAGTATTTT.

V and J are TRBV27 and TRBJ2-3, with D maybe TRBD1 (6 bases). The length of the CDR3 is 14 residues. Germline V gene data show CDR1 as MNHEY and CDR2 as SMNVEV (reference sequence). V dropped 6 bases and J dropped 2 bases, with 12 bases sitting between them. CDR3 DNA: TGTGCCAGCAGCCCAGGGGTGATCACAGATACGCAGTATTTT. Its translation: CASSPGVITDTQYF.

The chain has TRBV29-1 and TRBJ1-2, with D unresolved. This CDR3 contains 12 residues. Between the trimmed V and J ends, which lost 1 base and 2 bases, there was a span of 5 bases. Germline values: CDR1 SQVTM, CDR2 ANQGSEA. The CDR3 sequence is CSVEAQNYGYTF. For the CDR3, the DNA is TGCAGCGTTGAAGCACAGAACTATGGCTACACCTTC.

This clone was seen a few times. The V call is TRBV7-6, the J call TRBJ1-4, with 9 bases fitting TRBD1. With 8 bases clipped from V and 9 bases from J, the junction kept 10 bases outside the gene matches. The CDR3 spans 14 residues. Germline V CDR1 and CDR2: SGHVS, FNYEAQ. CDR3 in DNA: TGTGCCAGCGGAAGTAGGGACAGGGACCAAAAACTGTTTTTT. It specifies CASGSRDRDQKLFF.

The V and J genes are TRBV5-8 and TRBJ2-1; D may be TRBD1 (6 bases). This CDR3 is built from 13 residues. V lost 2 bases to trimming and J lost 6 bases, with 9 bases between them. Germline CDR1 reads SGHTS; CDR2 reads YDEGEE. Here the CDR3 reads CASSFIGGNEQFF. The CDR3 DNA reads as TGTGCCAGCAGCTTCATAGGGGGCAATGAGCAGTTCTTC.

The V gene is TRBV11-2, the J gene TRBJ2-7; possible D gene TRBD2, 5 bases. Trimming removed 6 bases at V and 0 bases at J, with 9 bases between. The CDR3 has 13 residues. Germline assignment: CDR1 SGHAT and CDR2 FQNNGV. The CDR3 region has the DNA TGTGCCAGCAGAGCGGTCAGCTCCTACGAGCAGTACGTC. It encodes CASRAVSSYEQYV.

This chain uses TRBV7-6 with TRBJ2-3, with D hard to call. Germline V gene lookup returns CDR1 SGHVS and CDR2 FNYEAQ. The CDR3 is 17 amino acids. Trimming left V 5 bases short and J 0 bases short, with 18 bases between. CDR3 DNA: TGTGCCAGCAGCGCCGGCGCGGCAGTTACTAGCACAGATACGCAGTATTTT. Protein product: CASSAGAAVTSTDTQYF.

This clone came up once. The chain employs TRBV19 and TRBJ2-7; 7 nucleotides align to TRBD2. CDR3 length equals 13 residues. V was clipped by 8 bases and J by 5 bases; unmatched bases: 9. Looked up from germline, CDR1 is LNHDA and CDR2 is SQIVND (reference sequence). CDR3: CASSGGGFNEQYF. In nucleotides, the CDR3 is TGTGCCAGTTCGGGGGGAGGATTTAACGAGCAGTACTTC.

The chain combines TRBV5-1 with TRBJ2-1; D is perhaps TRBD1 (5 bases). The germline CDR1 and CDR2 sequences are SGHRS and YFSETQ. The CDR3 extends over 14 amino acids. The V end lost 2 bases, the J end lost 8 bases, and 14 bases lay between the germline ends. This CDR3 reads CASSLGAPRDEQFF. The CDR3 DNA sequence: TGCGCCAGCAGCTTAGGGGCCCCTAGGGATGAGCAGTTCTTC.

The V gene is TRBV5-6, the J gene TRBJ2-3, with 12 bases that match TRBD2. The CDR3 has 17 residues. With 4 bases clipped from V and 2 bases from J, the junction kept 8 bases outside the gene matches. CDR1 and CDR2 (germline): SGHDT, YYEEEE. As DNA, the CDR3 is TGTGCCAGCAGCGACGGACTAGCGGGAATCTTCACAGATACGCAGTATTTT. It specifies CASSDGLAGIFTDTQYF.

CDR3 amino acids: CATGTDYNSPLHF. The DNA of the CDR3 is TGTGCCACGGGGACTGATTATAATTCACCCCTCCACTTT. The chain couples TRBV19 to TRBJ1-6, with D tentatively TRBD1 (5 bases). CDR1 is LNHDA and CDR2 is SQIVND in the germline V gene (reference sequence). This CDR3 contains 13 residues. V was cut by 10 bases and J by 4 bases, with 11 bases left in between.

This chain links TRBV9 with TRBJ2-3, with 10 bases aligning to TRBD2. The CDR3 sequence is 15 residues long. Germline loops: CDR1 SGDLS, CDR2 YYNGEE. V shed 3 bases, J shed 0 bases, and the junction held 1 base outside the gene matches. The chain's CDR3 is CASSGSGGSTDTQYF. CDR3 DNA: TGTGCCAGCAGCGGTAGCGGGGGGAGCACAGATACGCAGTATTTT.

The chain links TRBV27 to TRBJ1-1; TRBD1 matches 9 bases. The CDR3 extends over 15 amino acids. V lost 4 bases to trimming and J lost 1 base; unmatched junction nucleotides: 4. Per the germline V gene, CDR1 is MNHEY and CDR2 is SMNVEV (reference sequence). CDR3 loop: CASSYGTGRNTEAFF. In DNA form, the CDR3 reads TGTGCCAGCAGTTACGGGACAGGGCGGAACACTGAAGCTTTCTTT.

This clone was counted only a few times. CDR3 region: CASSLSGTTTYEQYF. The DNA for the CDR3 is TGCGCCAGCAGCTTGTCGGGGACAACTACTTACGAGCAGTACTTC. The J gene is TRBJ2-7, the V gene TRBV5-1, with D tentatively TRBD1 (6 bases). Germline lookup yields CDR1 SGHRS and CDR2 YFSETQ. Trimming pared 1 base from V and 4 bases from J, leaving 15 bases between. The CDR3 runs 15 residues.